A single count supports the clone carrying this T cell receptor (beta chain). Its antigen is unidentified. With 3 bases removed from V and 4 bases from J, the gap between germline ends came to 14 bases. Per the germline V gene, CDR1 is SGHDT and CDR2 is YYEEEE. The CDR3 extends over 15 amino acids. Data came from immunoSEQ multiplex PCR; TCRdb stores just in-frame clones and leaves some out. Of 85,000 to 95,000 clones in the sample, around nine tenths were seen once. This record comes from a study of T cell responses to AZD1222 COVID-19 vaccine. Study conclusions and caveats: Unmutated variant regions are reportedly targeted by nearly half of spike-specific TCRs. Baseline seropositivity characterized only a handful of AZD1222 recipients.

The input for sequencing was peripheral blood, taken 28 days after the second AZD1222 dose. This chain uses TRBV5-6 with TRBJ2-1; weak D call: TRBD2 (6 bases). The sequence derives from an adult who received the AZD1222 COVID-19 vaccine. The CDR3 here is CASSYLATVYNEQFF. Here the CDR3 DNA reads TGTGCCAGCAGCTACCTAGCGACGGTATACAATGAGCAGTTCTTC.